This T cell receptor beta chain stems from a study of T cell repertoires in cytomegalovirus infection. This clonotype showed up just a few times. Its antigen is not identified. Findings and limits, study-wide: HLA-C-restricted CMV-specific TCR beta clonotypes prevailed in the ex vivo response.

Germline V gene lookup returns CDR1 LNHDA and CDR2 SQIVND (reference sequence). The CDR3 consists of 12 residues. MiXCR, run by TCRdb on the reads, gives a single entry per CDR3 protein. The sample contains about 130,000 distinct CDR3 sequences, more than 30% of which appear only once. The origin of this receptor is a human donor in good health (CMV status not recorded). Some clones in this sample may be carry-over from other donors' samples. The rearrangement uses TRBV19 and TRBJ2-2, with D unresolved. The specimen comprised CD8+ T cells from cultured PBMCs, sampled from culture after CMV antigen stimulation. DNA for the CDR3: TGTGCGGGTGGGACGAACACCGGGGAGCTGTTTTTT. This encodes CAGGTNTGELFF.